Shown below are 2 T cell receptor beta chains from a single sample sequenced in a study of CD8+ T cells in alopecia areata. Noted treatment: oral pan-JAK inhibitor, 5-10 mg twice daily. RNA extraction and reverse transcription yielded cDNA as sequencing template. Assay used: immunoSEQ multiplex PCR; TCRdb lists only in-frame clones, some missing. In the table there are about 190,000 clones, 64% of which are singletons. The source was CD4+ T cells sorted from blood, collected at week 4, from a patient treated with tofacitinib. Receptor source: a human donor with alopecia areata.

The chain employs TRBV11-2 and TRBJ2-7; D may correspond to TRBD1 or TRBD2 (5 bases each). The CDR3 length is 12 residues. Germline CDR1 reads SGHAT; CDR2 reads FQNNGV. V was pared by 5 bases and J by 2 bases, with 7 bases between. The CDR3 sequence: CASSRGAYEQYF. The CDR3 DNA reads TGTGCCAGCAGCAGAGGGGCCTACGAGCAGTACTTC.

The gene calls are TRBV30 and TRBJ1-1; no firm D call. V was trimmed by 3 bases and J by 3 bases, leaving 11 bases between them. From germline, CDR1 is GTSNPN and CDR2 SVGIG (reference sequence). This CDR3 is 13 amino acids long. This CDR3 is CAWSPLRYTEAFF. The CDR3 DNA reads as TGTGCCTGGAGCCCACTGCGGTACACTGAAGCTTTCTTT.